This TCR beta chain was captured by sequencing in a study of blood T cell repertoires in COVID-19. This clone was found a few times. The data were produced by immunoSEQ multiplex PCR, yet TCRdb's version contains in-frame clones alone and is incomplete. The sample holds 110,000 to 150,000 clones; about four fifths are singletons and the top ten take approximately 3.4%. The CDR3 spans 12 residues. Germline V gene data show CDR1 as MGHDK and CDR2 as SYGVNS. V was trimmed by 4 bases and J by 6 bases, leaving 10 bases between them. The chain uses TRBV25-1 and TRBJ2-7; a possible D gene is TRBD1 (6 bases). Sequenced material: peripheral blood. The receptor's source is a man between 65 and 85 years old who had recovered from COVID-19. The CDR3 is CASSARDTEQYF. The CDR3 region has the DNA TGTGCCAGCAGTGCGAGGGACACCGAGCAGTACTTC.